This TCR beta chain was sequenced in a study of shared clonotypes between healthy human individuals. Findings and limits, study-wide: Sharing across a handful of donors was seen in approximately 5.2% of naive CD4 clonotypes. Rarefaction gave evidence that sorted-subset sequencing remained incomplete despite large depth.

Each subset's genomic DNA was split evenly across several immunoSEQ plates. As originally analysed: Junction-only sequences produced by ImmunoSEQ had no quality scores, so filtering differed. Repertoires were generated with immunoSEQ multiplex PCR, while TCRdb's copy carries only in-frame clones and drops some. V and J calls and clone size are as listed in that table; D and trimming were resolved from the DNA. The sample lists about 2.1 million clones, around 93% occurring once. Note on this clone: Its target is unknown.

Naive CD8 cells comprised CD45RO-negative, CCR7-positively selected cells, excluding terminally differentiated effector memory CD45RA+ cells. This CDR3 comprises 16 residues. The chain uses TRBV1 and TRBJ1-5. TRBV1 is shown as a pseudogene. This TCR derives from a man aged 18 to 30 in good health. Some clones in this sample may be carry-over from other donors' samples. Sample: naive CD8+ T cells from PBMCs. CDR3 sequence (DNA): TGCACCAGCAGCTACTCCGACCCCCCCCAGTATCAGCCCCAGCATTTT. Residues: CTSSYSDPPQYQPQHF.